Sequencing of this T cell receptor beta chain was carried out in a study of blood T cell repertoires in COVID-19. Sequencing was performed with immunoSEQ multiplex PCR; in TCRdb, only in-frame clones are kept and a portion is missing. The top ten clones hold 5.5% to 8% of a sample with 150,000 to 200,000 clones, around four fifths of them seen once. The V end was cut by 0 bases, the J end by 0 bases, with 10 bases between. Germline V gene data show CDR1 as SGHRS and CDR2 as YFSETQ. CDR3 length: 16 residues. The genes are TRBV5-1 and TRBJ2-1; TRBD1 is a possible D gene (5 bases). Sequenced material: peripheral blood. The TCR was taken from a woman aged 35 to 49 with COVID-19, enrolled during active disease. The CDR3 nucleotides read TGCGCCAGCAGCTTGGTTTCAGGGTACTCCTACAATGAGCAGTTCTTC. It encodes CASSLVSGYSYNEQFF.